The rows below give T cell receptor beta chains drawn from one sample of a study of regulatory dendritic cells for organ transplantation. Antigens for these TCRs are unknown. This table comes from immunoSEQ multiplex PCR, and its TCRdb copy is limited to in-frame clones, with some not included. The table includes around 5,400 clones, about four fifths detected once. The specimen was memory CD8+ T cells from blood cultured with regulatory dendritic cells. These receptors came from a human donor in good health. The CDR3 runs from the conserved cysteine through the conserved F or W. D genes are given only for firm matches. Some rows have no size entry. The others give once, few or many, or a class for an expanded clone.

V gene	clone size	D gene	J gene	CDR3 DNA	CDR3 protein
TRBV11-2	NA	TRBD2	TRBJ2-1	TGTGCCAGCAGCTTTGATCCTAGCGGGAGGATCACCTACAATGAGCAGTTCTTC	CASSFDPSGRITYNEQFF
TRBV28	NA	TRBD2	TRBJ2-1	TGTGCCAGCAGAGGACTAGCGGGAGGCGGCGATGAGCAGTTCTTC	CASRGLAGGGDEQFF
TRBV10-3	NA	TRBD2	TRBJ2-1	TGTGCCATCAGTGAGTCGGCGGCTAGCGGGGACCACAATGAGCAGTTCTTC	CAISESAASGDHNEQFF
TRBV6-4	NA	TRBD1	TRBJ2-3	TGTGCCAGCGCTCCCGGGACAGGGGGGGCAGATACGCAGTATTTT	CASAPGTGGADTQYF
TRBV19	NA	NA	TRBJ1-5	TGTGCCAGTTCCACTACGGGGAGCAATCAGCCCCAGCATTTT	CASSTTGSNQPQHF
TRBV6-4	NA	NA	TRBJ2-7	TGTGCCAGCAGTGTCTCTTCAGACTCCTACGAGCAGTACTTC	CASSVSSDSYEQYF
TRBV2	NA	NA	TRBJ1-2	TGTGCCAGCAGTGTGCAAGGAAGGTATCCTAACTATGGCTACACCTTC	CASSVQGRYPNYGYTF
TRBV19	few	NA	TRBJ2-3	TGTGCCAGCGCAAAAGGAGAGGGGGAGACAGATACGCAGTATTTT	CASAKGEGETDTQYF
TRBV2	NA	NA	TRBJ1-2	TGTGCCAGCAGTGAACAGGGTGTGCCCTACACCTTC	CASSEQGVPYTF
TRBV4-3	NA	NA	TRBJ1-1	TGCGCCAGCAGCCAAGACGGAGGTTACACTGAAGCTTTCTTT	CASSQDGGYTEAFF
TRBV19	few	TRBD2	TRBJ2-1	TGTGCCAGTAGAACATTAGCGGGATCCCACAATGAGCAGTTCTTC	CASRTLAGSHNEQFF
TRBV6-4	NA	TRBD2	TRBJ2-3	TGTGCCAGCAGTGACTCGAGCGGGGGGGCAGATACGCAGTATTTT	CASSDSSGGADTQYF
TRBV5-1	NA	NA	TRBJ1-1	TGCGCCAGCAGCGTCGACAGTACTGAAGCTTTCTTT	CASSVDSTEAFF
TRBV6-5	NA	TRBD2	TRBJ2-1	TGTGCCAGCAGCTATGAGCGGGGGTCCTACAATGAGCAGTTCTTC	CASSYERGSYNEQFF
TRBV19	NA	TRBD1	TRBJ1-1	TGTGCCAGTGGACAGGGCCCAGAAGCTTTCTTT	CASGQGPEAFF
TRBV15	NA	TRBD2	TRBJ2-1	TGTGCCACCGCAGTGGGGCGGGAGTCCTACAATGAGCAGTTCTTC	CATAVGRESYNEQFF
TRBV5-1	NA	NA	TRBJ1-6	TGTGCCAGCAGCCCCGGGGATAATTCACCCCTCCACTTT	CASSPGDNSPLHF
TRBV4-3	NA	NA	TRBJ2-1	TGCGCCAGCAGCCAAGACCCTTCTGGCACCTACAATGAGCAGTTCTTC	CASSQDPSGTYNEQFF
TRBV29-1	NA	NA	TRBJ2-3	TGCAGCGCCATAGGCAGGGGGGAAGATACGCAGTATTTT	CSAIGRGEDTQYF
TRBV6-1	NA	TRBD1	TRBJ2-4	TGTGCCAGCAGTGAACTACAGGGGGCAGACATTCAGTACTTC	CASSELQGADIQYF
TRBV9	NA	NA	TRBJ1-2	TGTGCCAGCAGCGTAGACCCAGACGACTATGGCTACACCTTC	CASSVDPDDYGYTF
TRBV7-9	NA	NA	TRBJ2-3	TGTGCCAGCAGCTTATCCTCTGTAGACACTGCGCAGTATTTT	CASSLSSVDTAQYF
TRBV7-2	few	NA	TRBJ1-5	TGTGCCAGCAGCTTATTAGGGAATAGCAATCAGCCCCAGCATTTT	CASSLLGNSNQPQHF
TRBV6-4	NA	NA	TRBJ2-1	TGTGCCAGCAGTGACTCACAAAACAATGAGCAGTTCTTC	CASSDSQNNEQFF
TRBV4-2	NA	TRBD2	TRBJ2-3	TGTGCCAGCAGCCAAGATCGGGCTAGCGGGGCAGATACGCAGTATTTT	CASSQDRASGADTQYF
TRBV4-3	NA	TRBD1	TRBJ2-6	TGCGCCAGCAGCCAAGGGGACAGCAACTCTGGGGCCAACGTCCTGACTTTC	CASSQGDSNSGANVLTF
TRBV6-7	few	NA	TRBJ1-4	TGTGCCAGCAGGAGACCGCAGAAGATTAATGAAAAACTGTTTTTT	CASRRPQKINEKLFF
TRBV28	NA	NA	TRBJ1-1	TGTGCCAGCAGTTTCGGGTACGCTGAAGCTTTCTTT	CASSFGYAEAFF
TRBV5-6	large	NA	TRBJ1-6	TGTGCCAGCAGCCCTGGCGATAATTCACCCCTCCACTTT	CASSPGDNSPLHF
TRBV2	NA	NA	TRBJ1-2	TGTGCCAGCAGTGAAGTACAGGGTTGGAATGGCTACACCTTC	CASSEVQGWNGYTF
TRBV6-1	few	NA	TRBJ2-6	TGTGCCAGCAGTGAAGGAGGGACTGGGGCCAACGTCCTGACTTTC	CASSEGGTGANVLTF
TRBV7-2	NA	NA	TRBJ2-5	TGTGCCAGCAGCTTAGGAGTTACCGGCTTAGGACGGGAGACCCAGTACTTC	CASSLGVTGLGRETQYF
TRBV7-9	NA	TRBD2	TRBJ2-1	TGTGCCAGCAGCTTACTAGCGGGGTTCAGTGAGCAGTTCTTC	CASSLLAGFSEQFF
TRBV19	NA	NA	TRBJ1-4	TGTGCCAGTAGTATAGAGGGGACCCATGATGCAACTAATGAAAAACTGTTTTTT	CASSIEGTHDATNEKLFF
TRBV27	NA	TRBD2	TRBJ2-3	TGTGCCAGCGGGGTAGCGGGAGGGCTAACAGATACGCAGTATTTT	CASGVAGGLTDTQYF
TRBV9	NA	TRBD2	TRBJ2-1	TGTGCCAGCAGCGCCAGCGGGAGGGCCGGCAATGAGCAGTTCTTC	CASSASGRAGNEQFF
TRBV15	NA	NA	TRBJ2-1	TGTGCCACCAGCAGGTCCCTGAACTCCTACAATGAGCAGTTCTTC	CATSRSLNSYNEQFF
TRBV4-3	NA	TRBD2	TRBJ2-1	TGCGCCAGCAGCCAAGATTGGGGGGGAGGCAATGAGCAGTTCTTC	CASSQDWGGGNEQFF
TRBV4-2	NA	NA	TRBJ2-7	TGTGCCAGCAGCCAAGAGGGCTCCGGGAGCGTCGACGAGCAGTACTTC	CASSQEGSGSVDEQYF
TRBV27	NA	NA	TRBJ1-2	TGTGCCAGCAGTTTAGGCCCTAACCACTTTTATGGCTACACCTTC	CASSLGPNHFYGYTF